This T cell receptor beta chain was captured by sequencing in a study of OX40 agonist ivuxolimab in advanced cancers. Study background: Patients' therapy was ivuxolimab, an antibody that acts as an agonist of OX40 (CD134). Among those enrolled, mean age was roughly 55 years (range about 23 to 90) and about 82% were male. Study findings and constraints: Relative to CD4+, CD8+ T cells held more expanded clones on average.

CDR3 length: 11 residues. Trimming stripped 10 bases from V and 1 base from J, with 7 bases between. CDR1 is ENHRY and CDR2 is SYGVKD in the germline V gene. Excluded were patients having autoimmune disease history or systemic immunosuppression. Clones were read by immunoSEQ multiplex PCR, and TCRdb kept only the in-frame ones, dropping some. The repertoire includes 70,000 or so clones, 90% to 95% of them detected once, and under 10% sits in the top ten. As to this clone: Its antigen is not known.

This receptor was taken from an adult with an advanced solid tumor such as melanoma, head and neck, liver or kidney cancer. The V and J genes are TRBV10-3 and TRBJ1-1, with D unresolved. Source: CD4+ or CD8+ T cells sorted from blood, taken in a trial of the OX40 agonist ivuxolimab. The CDR3 reads CATQENTEAFF. CDR3 in DNA: TGTGCCACCCAGGAGAACACTGAAGCTTTCTTT.